A single sample is the source of the 22 T cell receptor beta chains below, sequenced in a study of tissue T cells after allogeneic stem cell transplantation. Clones were read by immunoSEQ multiplex PCR, and TCRdb kept only the in-frame ones, dropping some. The sample lists about 48,000 clones, around 66% seen once, with around 0.5% in the top ten. Sequencing input: sorted cells pooled from one or two spleens. These receptors originate from a pool of C57BL/6 mice in good health.

Regarding this clone: Gene names denote mouse genes. The covered CDR3 bases are TGTGCAAGCAGCTTAGAACTGGGGAACCAAGACACCCAGTAC. It yields the protein CASSLELGNQDTQY. The full-length CDR3 reads as CASSLELGNQDTQYF. The chain links TRBV16 to TRBJ2-5; 7 bases align to TRBD2. The sequenced fragment ends 1 residue before the CDR3 boundary, so the rest is inferred from the germline J gene. The germline gives CDR1 SGHSA, CDR2 FRNQAP. V was pared by 0 bases and J by 0 bases, with 0 bases of the junction left unmatched. This CDR3 has 15 residues.

With regard to this clone: Genes here carry mouse names. The CDR3 goes on 1 residue after the read ends, and that part is filled in from the germline J gene. The chain links TRBV3 to TRBJ2-5; 9 bases align to TRBD2. There are 15 residues in the CDR3. V trimming: 2 bases; J trimming: 5 bases; junction bases outside the gene matches: 5. Per the germline V gene, CDR1 is SNHLY and CDR2 is FYNGKV (reference sequence). CDR3 region: CASSLLNWGADTQYF. Incomplete CDR3 DNA: TGTGCCAGCAGCTTATTAAACTGGGGGGCAGACACCCAGTAC. Complete variable domain (other parts from reference TRBV3 and TRBJ2-5): GPKVLQIPSHQIIDMGQMVTLNCDPVSNHLYFYWYKQILGQQMEFLVNFYNGKVMEKSKLFKDQFSVERPDGSYFTLKIQPTALEDSAVYFCASSLLNWGADTQYFGPGTRLLVL.

This clone was seen more than once but under ten times. Genes and germline are mouse. The sequenced fragment ends 1 residue before the CDR3 boundary, so the rest is inferred from the germline J gene. The V gene is TRBV17, the J gene TRBJ2-7, with 10 bases identical to TRBD2. Germline loops: CDR1 MNHDT, CDR2 YYDKIL. Trimming removed 1 base from V and 6 bases from J; junction bases left unmatched: 6. The CDR3 runs 15 residues. Here the CDR3 reads CASSRGRLGGREQYF. Partial CDR3 DNA: TGTGCTAGCAGTAGAGGGCGGCTGGGGGGGCGTGAACAGTAC. Full variable domain (rest looked up from reference TRBV17 and TRBJ2-7): DTTVKQNPRYKLARVGKPVNLICSQTMNHDTMYWYQKKPNQAPKLLLFYYDKILNREADTFEKFQSSRPNNSFCSLYIGSAGLEYSAMYLCASSRGRLGGREQYFGPGTRLTVL.

About this clone itself: The genes and germline here are from mouse. The CDR3 end falls 1 residue outside the read, so it is completed with the germline J gene. This rearrangement joins TRBV13-3 to TRBJ1-4; tentative D call: TRBD1 (6 bases). The V end was cut by 2 bases, the J end by 2 bases, with 7 bases between. The CDR3 loop spans 14 amino acids. The germline CDR1 and CDR2 sequences are NNHDY and SYVADS. The sequenced CDR3 bases are TGTGCCAGCAGTGAAGGGACATCCAACGAAAGATTATTT. This encodes CASSEGTSNERLF. The whole CDR3 sequence reads CASSEGTSNERLFF.

About this clone itself: The listed genes are named as in mouse. The CDR3 end is not reached by the read, which stops 1 residue before it; the germline J gene fills it in. This chain links TRBV13-1 with TRBJ1-1, with a tentative D call TRBD1 (5 bases). V was trimmed by 2 bases and J by 7 bases, leaving 9 bases between them. CDR3 length: 12 residues. The germline V gene encodes CDR1 NSHNY and CDR2 SYGAGN. The CDR3 DNA, read in part, is TGTGCCAGCAGTGAGAGGGACGAAGAAGTCTTC. Translated, it gives CASSERDEEVF. The full CDR3 protein reads CASSERDEEVFF.

On this clone: These gene names are mouse names. The read finishes 1 residue shy of the CDR3 end, and the germline J gene is used to complete it. The rearrangement joins TRBV13-3 to TRBJ1-5; D is undetermined. The CDR3 loop spans 12 amino acids. Germline CDR1 NNHDY, CDR2 SYVADS. Trimming left V 2 bases short and J 8 bases short, with 9 bases between. The DNA read from the CDR3 is TGTGCCAGCAGTGAACGGGGTGGAGCTCCGCTT. It is translated as CASSERGGAPL. The CDR3 in full is CASSERGGAPLF.

As for this clone: Mouse gene names apply. The CDR3 extends 1 residue past the end of the read, so its final part is completed from the germline J gene. The chain couples TRBV3 to TRBJ1-2; unclear D gene. The germline gives CDR1 SNHLY, CDR2 FYNGKV (reference sequence). The V end lost 5 bases, the J end lost 0 bases, and 7 bases lay between the germline ends. The CDR3 totals 13 residues. This chain's CDR3 is CASSRTSNSDYTF. The CDR3 DNA, read in part, is TGTGCCAGCAGCCGGACCTCAAACTCCGACTACACC.

In this sample, this clone turned up once. The gene symbols are mouse symbols. The read is 1 residue too short to cover the CDR3 end, so that end is filled in from the germline J gene. The chain couples TRBV2 to TRBJ1-2, with 7 bases aligning to TRBD1. V gave up 1 base and J gave up 5 bases; unmatched junction bases: 4. The CDR3 is 14 residues long. Per the germline V gene, CDR1 is LGHNA and CDR2 is YSYQKL. Incomplete CDR3 DNA: TGTGCCAGCAGCCAAGGGGACAGAGGGTCCGACTACACC. Amino acids: CASSQGDRGSDYT. Given in full, the CDR3 is CASSQGDRGSDYTF.

Turning to this clone: Gene names refer to mouse genes. The read halts 1 residue ahead of the CDR3 end, with the missing end drawn from the germline J gene. The chain uses TRBV3 and TRBJ2-3; 7 bases fit TRBD2. There are 15 residues in the CDR3. Germline V CDR1 and CDR2: SNHLY, FYNGKV (reference sequence). J was trimmed by 1 base and V by 0 bases; bases with no gene match: 1. CDR3 protein: CASSLAWGGAETLYF. Incomplete CDR3 DNA: TGTGCCAGCAGCTTAGCGTGGGGGGGTGCAGAAACGCTGTAT.

To note about this clone: These gene names are mouse names. The CDR3 extends 1 residue past the end of the read, so its final part is completed from the germline J gene. V gene TRBV16 combines with J gene TRBJ2-7; TRBD2 matches at 10 bases. Germline values: CDR1 SGHSA, CDR2 FRNQAP. The CDR3 is made up of 14 amino acids. Trimming removed 3 bases from V and 3 bases from J; junction bases left unmatched: 2. The part of the CDR3 DNA that was read is TGTGCAAGCAGCTTGCTGGGGGGGCGCTATGAACAGTAC. Residues: CASSLLGGRYEQY. The CDR3, in full, reads CASSLLGGRYEQYF.

A word on this clone: Genes and germline come from the mouse. Coverage ceases 1 residue before the CDR3 finishes, and the germline J gene fills in the end. This rearrangement joins TRBV15 to TRBJ2-7; 7 positions match TRBD1. The CDR3 length is 14 residues. Germline-derived CDR1 and CDR2 are SGHND and FRSKSL. The J segment lost 0 bases and the V segment lost 6 bases, leaving 5 bases of the junction unmatched. The sequenced CDR3 bases are TGTGCCAGCAGCCTACAGGGGAGCTCCTATGAACAGTAC. Translating gives CASSLQGSSYEQY. The whole CDR3 sequence reads CASSLQGSSYEQYF. The full variable domain, its missing parts supplied by reference TRBV15 and TRBJ2-7, is DAGVTQTPRHEVAEKGQTIILKCEPVSGHNDLFWYRQTKIQGLELLSYFRSKSLMEDGGAFKDRFKAEMLNSSFSTLKIQPTEPKDSAVYLCASSLQGSSYEQYFGPGTRLTVL.

As for this clone: Gene names and germline refer to mouse. Read data end 1 residue before the CDR3 end; the end is taken from the germline J gene. The rearrangement joins TRBV12-1 to TRBJ1-4, with D possibly TRBD1 on 5 matching bases. In germline, CDR1 is SGHSN, CDR2 HYEKVE. The V end lost 0 bases, the J end lost 0 bases, and 7 bases lay between the germline ends. The CDR3 spans 15 residues. The CDR3 spells CASSLGGFSNERLFF. The part of the CDR3 DNA that was read is TGTGCCAGCTCTCTCGGGGGATTTTCCAACGAAAGATTATTT.

There are a few counts of this clone. Germline and genes: mouse. From the germline J gene comes the end of the CDR3, since the read stops 1 residue before it. The chain combines TRBV26 with TRBJ2-7; 10 nucleotides agree with TRBD2. V shed 3 bases and J 5 bases; nucleotides not matched to a gene: 4. The length of the CDR3 is 14 residues. CDR1 and CDR2 (germline): KGHPV, FQNQEV (reference sequence). The sequenced part of the CDR3 DNA is TGTGCCAGCAGTCTCTCTGGGGGGGCGCATGAACAGTAC. This gives the protein CASSLSGGAHEQY. Given in full, the CDR3 is CASSLSGGAHEQYF.

With regard to this clone: Gene names denote mouse genes. The read ends 1 residue shy of where the CDR3 ends; the end is completed using the germline J gene. V gene TRBV19 combines with J gene TRBJ2-5; 9 positions agree with TRBD2. This CDR3 has 13 residues. V gave up 7 bases and J gave up 6 bases; unmatched junction bases: 6. CDR1 and CDR2 (germline): FNHDT, SITEND (reference sequence). The DNA read from the CDR3 is TGTGCCAGCGCCAGACTGGGGGAGGACACCCAGTAC. Translated, it gives CASARLGEDTQY. The whole CDR3 protein is CASARLGEDTQYF.

As to this clone: The gene symbols are mouse symbols. The DNA ends 1 residue before the CDR3 does, and the rest of the CDR3 is filled in from the germline J gene. This same CDR3 is encoded by further DNA sequences in the sample. The J gene is TRBJ2-7, the V gene TRBV15; D unresolved. Germline lookup yields CDR1 SGHND and CDR2 FRSKSL. CDR3 length: 12 amino acids. V was cut by 1 base and J by 4 bases, with 5 bases left in between. CDR3 amino acids: CASSLGQYEQYF. CDR3 DNA (partial): TGTGCCAGCAGTTTAGGGCAGTATGAACAGTAC.

Remarks on this clone: Germline and genes here are mouse. Read data end 1 residue before the CDR3 end; the end is taken from the germline J gene. This chain links TRBV4 with TRBJ1-2, with D perhaps TRBD1 (5 bases). The V gene's germline CDR1 is LGHDT and CDR2 YNNKQL (reference sequence). CDR3 length equals 14 residues. V gave up 3 bases and J gave up 0 bases, with 8 bases separating them. CDR3 DNA, as far as it was read: TGTGCCAGCAGCTACGCAGGGACAAACTCCGACTACACC. It yields the protein CASSYAGTNSDYT. The CDR3 in full is CASSYAGTNSDYTF.

With respect to this clone: The gene names here belong to mouse. Read coverage stops 1 residue before the CDR3 terminus; the germline J gene supplies the remainder. V gene TRBV13-1 combines with J gene TRBJ1-3, with D hard to call. V dropped 0 bases and J dropped 0 bases, with 4 bases sitting between them. The germline V gene encodes CDR1 NSHNY and CDR2 SYGAGN. The CDR3 totals 14 residues. CDR3 DNA, as far as it was read: TGTGCCAGCAGTGATGCAGATTCTGGAAATACGCTCTAT. Residues: CASSDADSGNTLY. The entire CDR3 reads CASSDADSGNTLYF.

This clone was counted a few times. These gene names are mouse names. The CDR3 is cut off 1 residue early in the read; its end comes from the germline J gene. The rearrangement joins TRBV29 to TRBJ2-1; D is undetermined. From germline, CDR1 is MSHET and CDR2 SYDVDS. The V and J ends lost 6 bases and 13 bases respectively, with 4 bases between them. This CDR3 contains 8 residues. CDR3 in amino acids: CASSPQFF. CDR3 DNA, as far as it was read: TGTGCTAGCAGCCCTCAGTTC.

This clone was found a few times. Mouse gene names apply. The CDR3 goes on 1 residue after the read ends, and that part is filled in from the germline J gene. The chain combines TRBV1 with TRBJ1-5, with D possibly TRBD1 on 5 matching bases. Germline assignment: CDR1 NSQYPW and CDR2 LRSPGD (reference sequence). This CDR3 has 16 residues. V lost 1 base to trimming and J lost 0 bases, with 10 bases between them. The CDR3 spells CTCSAGGAYNNQAPLF. CDR3 bases read: TGCACCTGCAGTGCAGGAGGGGCTTATAACAACCAGGCTCCGCTT.

On this clone itself: These gene names are mouse names. The CDR3 goes on 1 residue after the read ends, and that part is filled in from the germline J gene. The V gene is TRBV12-2, the J gene TRBJ2-5; 8 positions match TRBD1. In germline, CDR1 is SGHLS, CDR2 HYDKME. CDR3 size: 14 residues. V was pared by 4 bases and J by 3 bases, with 5 bases of the junction left unmatched. CDR3 residues: CASSQGAGQDTQYF. Incomplete CDR3 DNA: TGTGCCAGCTCCCAGGGGGCAGGACAAGACACCCAGTAC. The full variable domain, rest sourced from reference TRBV12-2 and TRBJ2-5, is NSGVVQSPRYIIKGKGERSILKCIPISGHLSVAWYQQTQGQELKFFIQHYDKMERDKGNLPSRFSVQQFDDYHSEMNMSALELEDSAVYFCASSQGAGQDTQYFGPGTRLLVL.

Remarks on this clone: Germline and genes: mouse. The read terminates 1 residue before the CDR3 end, so the remaining end is supplied by the germline J gene. V is TRBV13-3 and J is TRBJ2-7; 10 bases map to TRBD2. This CDR3 region has 14 residues. The V gene's germline CDR1 is NNHDY and CDR2 SYVADS. Trimming took 2 bases from V and 3 from J; bases not matched to a gene: 2. The sequenced part of the CDR3 DNA is TGTGCCAGCAGTGAAAACTGGGGGGGCTATGAACAGTAC. The encoded protein is CASSENWGGYEQY. The full CDR3 is CASSENWGGYEQYF.

As regards this clone: All gene names here are mouse names. CDR3 DNA (partial): TGTGCCAGCAGCCAAGAACCAACTGCAAACTCCGACTACACC. This encodes CASSQEPTANSDYT. The whole CDR3 region reads CASSQEPTANSDYTF. The chain combines TRBV5 with TRBJ1-2, with D uncertain. The observed sequence ends 1 residue before the CDR3 terminus, with the missing tail filled in from the germline J gene. This CDR3 contains 15 residues. Trimming stripped 0 bases from V and 0 bases from J, with 8 bases between. The germline V gene encodes CDR1 LGHNA and CDR2 YNLKQL (reference sequence).